These T cell receptor beta chains were read from a single sample in a study of cytomegalovirus exposure and HLA in healthy donors. The repertoire was sequenced with immunoSEQ multiplex PCR; TCRdb's copy has only in-frame clones and lacks some. The sample lists around 67,000 clones; around 79% were seen once. Input material: PBMCs. The origin of the receptors is a woman in her twenties or thirties in good health and CMV-seropositive. CDR3s include the opening cysteine and the closing phenylalanine or tryptophan. Each record gives: CDR3 protein, CDR3 DNA, D gene, J gene, V gene, clone size. D genes are given only for firm matches. Clone size appears in some rows only: once, few, many, or a class for an expanded clone.

CDR3 protein: CASSETDRSQPQHF; CDR3 DNA: TGTGCCAGCAGTGAGACGGACAGAAGTCAGCCCCAGCATTTT; D gene: NA; J gene: TRBJ1-5; V gene: TRBV6-1; clone size: few
CDR3 protein: CASSSARVETEAFF; CDR3 DNA: TGTGCCAGCAGTTCCGCCAGGGTAGAGACTGAAGCTTTCTTT; D gene: NA; J gene: TRBJ1-1; V gene: TRBV27; clone size: NA
CDR3 protein: CASSPSRGSNQPQHF; CDR3 DNA: TGTGCCAGCAGCCCGAGTAGGGGAAGCAATCAGCCCCAGCATTTT; D gene: NA; J gene: TRBJ1-5; V gene: TRBV6-5; clone size: few
CDR3 protein: CASSSRQGAKNGYTF; CDR3 DNA: TGTGCCAGCAGTTCAAGACAGGGGGCAAAGAATGGCTACACCTTC; D gene: TRBD1; J gene: TRBJ1-2; V gene: TRBV6-5; clone size: NA
CDR3 protein: CASSLMALAGDQETQYF; CDR3 DNA: TGTGCCAGCAGCTTAATGGCCCTAGCGGGAGACCAAGAGACCCAGTACTTC; D gene: TRBD2; J gene: TRBJ2-5; V gene: TRBV7-8; clone size: NA
CDR3 protein: CASSRAGGTGELFF; CDR3 DNA: TGTGCCAGCAGTAGGGCAGGGGGCACCGGGGAGCTGTTTTTT; D gene: TRBD1; J gene: TRBJ2-2; V gene: TRBV6-6; clone size: NA
CDR3 protein: CATSRDPRGQGEKLFF; CDR3 DNA: TGTGCCACCAGCAGAGATCCCAGGGGGCAAGGTGAAAAACTGTTTTTT; D gene: TRBD1; J gene: TRBJ1-4; V gene: TRBV15; clone size: NA
CDR3 protein: CASSPAGGTNSYEQYF; CDR3 DNA: TGTGCCAGCAGCCCCGCGGGGGGCACGAACTCCTACGAGCAGTACTTC; D gene: TRBD2; J gene: TRBJ2-7; V gene: TRBV7-3; clone size: NA
CDR3 protein: CATLRGFPTYEQYF; CDR3 DNA: TGTGCCACCTTAAGGGGTTTCCCCACCTACGAGCAGTACTTC; D gene: NA; J gene: TRBJ2-7; V gene: TRBV6-1; clone size: NA
CDR3 protein: CASSARGTDTQYF; CDR3 DNA: TGTGCCAGCAGCGCACGGGGGACAGATACGCAGTATTTT; D gene: NA; J gene: TRBJ2-3; V gene: TRBV9; clone size: NA
CDR3 protein: CASSTGLAGPGDEQYF; CDR3 DNA: TGTGCCAGCAGCACGGGACTAGCGGGACCAGGGGACGAGCAGTACTTC; D gene: TRBD2; J gene: TRBJ2-7; V gene: TRBV5-4; clone size: NA
CDR3 protein: CASSPTRTSGRNNEQFF; CDR3 DNA: TGTGCCAGCAGTCCAACACGGACTAGCGGGAGAAACAATGAGCAGTTCTTC; D gene: TRBD2; J gene: TRBJ2-1; V gene: TRBV28; clone size: NA
CDR3 protein: CASSSGTGSDTQYF; CDR3 DNA: TGTGCCAGCAGCTCCGGGACAGGGTCAGATACGCAGTATTTT; D gene: TRBD1; J gene: TRBJ2-3; V gene: TRBV11-3; clone size: NA
CDR3 protein: CASSLDLGRQETQYF; CDR3 DNA: TGTGCCAGCAGCTTAGATCTCGGTAGACAAGAGACCCAGTACTTC; D gene: NA; J gene: TRBJ2-5; V gene: TRBV11-2; clone size: NA
CDR3 protein: CASSLKGGDYGYTF; CDR3 DNA: TGTGCCAGCAGTTTAAAGGGGGGGGATTATGGCTACACCTTC; D gene: NA; J gene: TRBJ1-2; V gene: TRBV28; clone size: NA
CDR3 protein: CAWSSRDEQYF; CDR3 DNA: TGTGCCTGGAGCTCCAGGGACGAGCAGTACTTC; D gene: NA; J gene: TRBJ2-7; V gene: TRBV30; clone size: NA
CDR3 protein: CASSMIGTGKNTQYF; CDR3 DNA: TGTGCCAGTAGTATGATAGGGACAGGGAAGAATACGCAGTATTTT; D gene: TRBD1; J gene: TRBJ2-3; V gene: TRBV19; clone size: NA
CDR3 protein: CASSQVREETQYF; CDR3 DNA: TGCGCCAGCAGCCAAGTGAGGGAAGAGACCCAGTACTTC; D gene: NA; J gene: TRBJ2-5; V gene: TRBV4-1; clone size: NA
CDR3 protein: CASSVTSGGFGNTIYF; CDR3 DNA: TGTGCCAGCAGTGTAACCTCAGGGGGCTTTGGAAACACCATATATTTT; D gene: TRBD1; J gene: TRBJ1-3; V gene: TRBV6-1; clone size: few
CDR3 protein: CACSGGYNSPLHF; CDR3 DNA: TGTGCCTGCTCGGGAGGGTATAATTCACCCCTCCACTTT; D gene: NA; J gene: TRBJ1-6; V gene: TRBV30; clone size: NA
CDR3 protein: CASSEALSGNEQFF; CDR3 DNA: TGTGCCAGCAGTGAAGCGCTTAGCGGGAATGAGCAGTTCTTC; D gene: TRBD2; J gene: TRBJ2-1; V gene: TRBV2; clone size: NA
CDR3 protein: CASTRTSGSLVGEETQYF; CDR3 DNA: TGCGCCAGCACCCGGACTAGCGGGAGTTTAGTGGGGGAAGAGACCCAGTACTTC; D gene: TRBD2; J gene: TRBJ2-5; V gene: TRBV10-1; clone size: NA
CDR3 protein: CASSSDWDIAGASGQPQHF; CDR3 DNA: TGTGCCAGCAGTTCTGACTGGGATATCGCTGGGGCCTCAGGCCAGCCCCAGCATTTT; D gene: NA; J gene: TRBJ1-5; V gene: TRBV28; clone size: NA
CDR3 protein: CAGGASVFYEQYF; CDR3 DNA: TGTGCGGGGGGAGCTAGCGTCTTTTACGAGCAGTACTTC; D gene: NA; J gene: TRBJ2-7; V gene: TRBV7-7; clone size: NA